Each of the 25 T cell receptor beta chains below was sequenced from the same sample in a study of control samples from healthy donors and cancer patients. The table came from immunoSEQ multiplex PCR; TCRdb's copy has only in-frame clones and leaves some out. Of roughly 55,000 clones listed, 92% are singletons. The sample consisted of PBMCs. These receptors came from a middle-aged man with colorectal cancer.

The chain links TRBV7-9 to TRBJ2-3; the match to TRBD2 covers 8 bases. The CDR3 extends over 15 amino acids. Germline CDR1 reads SEHNR; CDR2 reads FQNEAQ (reference sequence). The junction had 12 bases not matched to a gene; V was cut back by 10 bases and J by 3 bases. CDR3 bases: TGTGCCACCGCCCTCGGGGGGGGGCAGACAGATACGCAGTATTTT. Protein product: CATALGGGQTDTQYF. Variable domain in full (rest from reference TRBV7-9 and TRBJ2-3): DTGVSQNPRHKITKRGQNVTFRCDPISEHNRLYWYRQTLGQGPEFLTYFQNEAQLEKSRLLSDRFSAERPKGSFSTLEIQRTEQGDSAMYLCATALGGGQTDTQYFGPGTRLTVL.

The chain employs TRBV6-2 or TRBV6-3 and TRBJ1-5; unclear D gene. Trimming stripped 6 bases from V and 4 bases from J, with 13 bases between. CDR1 is MNHEY, CDR2 SVGEGT, per germline. This CDR3 has 14 residues. DNA for the CDR3: TGTGCCAGCAGCTGGGCAGGACGGAATCAGCCCCAGCATTTT. Translating gives CASSWAGRNQPQHF.

This chain uses TRBV19 with TRBJ1-3; 7 positions match TRBD1. Germline CDR1 is LNHDA and CDR2 is SQIVND (reference sequence). V dropped 6 bases and J dropped 11; count of bases not matched to a gene: 16. This CDR3 region has 15 residues. CDR3 coding DNA: TGTGCCAGTAGGCCTCGCGCGGGACAGATATTACCCATATATTTT. Protein sequence: CASRPRAGQILPIYF.

V is TRBV18 and J is TRBJ2-1, with 10 bases matching TRBD1. V shed 1 base and J 7 bases; nucleotides not matched to a gene: 4. CDR3 length: 15 amino acids. CDR1 and CDR2 from the germline V gene are KGHSH and LQKENI. CDR3 DNA sequence: TGTGCCAGCTCACCACTTTGGACAGGGGGGAATGAGCAGTTCTTC. This translates into CASSPLWTGGNEQFF.

This chain connects TRBV29-1 to TRBJ1-2; 7 bases fit TRBD1. The V gene's germline CDR1 is SQVTM and CDR2 ANQGSEA. Germline trimming cut 6 bases from V and 3 bases from J; bases unmatched to any gene: 7. This CDR3 comprises 13 residues. The CDR3 bases are TGCAGCGTAGTACAGGGGTGGGACTATGGCTACACCTTC. Protein product: CSVVQGWDYGYTF.

The genes are TRBV15 and TRBJ2-3, with D possibly being TRBD1 or TRBD2 (5 bases each). The CDR3 length is 15 residues. V lost 3 bases to trimming and J lost 3 bases, with 13 bases between them. The germline CDR1 and CDR2 sequences are LNHNV and YYDKDF (reference sequence). The CDR3 sequence is CATSRAGTETDTQYF. The CDR3 DNA reads as TGTGCCACCAGCAGGGCCGGGACCGAGACAGATACGCAGTATTTT.

The chain employs TRBV2 and TRBJ1-5, with 9 bases lining up with TRBD1. Looked up from germline, CDR1 is SNHLY and CDR2 is FYNNEI. Trimming took 6 bases from V and 0 from J; bases not matched to a gene: 3. The CDR3 consists of 15 residues. The CDR3 sequence: CASRDRGDSNQPQHF. CDR3 DNA: TGTGCCAGCAGAGACAGGGGGGATAGCAATCAGCCCCAGCATTTT.

The rearrangement links TRBV19 to TRBJ1-6; tentative D call: TRBD1 (5 bases). V was pared by 6 bases and J by 12 bases, with 21 bases between. The CDR3 has 15 amino acids. Per germline, CDR1 LNHDA and CDR2 SQIVND (reference sequence). The CDR3 sequence: CASRNTGTPLEPLHF. The CDR3 DNA follows: TGTGCCAGTAGGAATACCGGGACCCCCCTCGAACCCCTCCACTTT. Using reference TRBV19 and TRBJ1-6 for the parts outside the CDR3, the full variable domain is DGGITQSPKYLFRKEGQNVTLSCEQNLNHDAMYWYRQDPGQGLRLIYYSQIVNDFQKGDIAEGYSVSREKKESFPLTVTSAQKNPTAFYLCASRNTGTPLEPLHFGNGTRLTVT.

The rearrangement joins TRBV19 to TRBJ1-1; D possibly corresponds to TRBD1 (5 bases). V lost 5 bases to trimming and J lost 2 bases, with 18 bases between them. CDR3 size: 16 residues. CDR1 is LNHDA, CDR2 SQIVND, per germline (reference sequence). The CDR3 is CASSPGEGTKNTEAFF. The CDR3 nucleotides are TGTGCCAGTAGTCCTGGTGAGGGGACTAAAAACACTGAAGCTTTCTTT.

This chain uses TRBV6-5 with TRBJ1-4; D ambiguous. The CDR3 loop spans 14 amino acids. Trimming shortened V by 6 bases and J by 1 base, and 9 bases separated the two germline ends. CDR1 and CDR2 (germline): MNHEY, SVGAGI. DNA of the CDR3: TGTGCCAGCAGAAGTGGCGGAACTAATGAAAAACTGTTTTTT. It encodes CASRSGGTNEKLFF.

This sequence joins TRBV27 and TRBJ1-1; D possibly corresponds to TRBD1 (5 bases). CDR1 is MNHEY and CDR2 is SMNVEV in the germline V gene (reference sequence). The CDR3 runs to 15 residues. Trimming stripped 9 bases from V and 6 bases from J, with 23 bases between. The CDR3 region has the DNA TGTGCCAGTAGAAGTTGGGAAAAATGGGGGGCTGAAGCTTTCTTT. Its translation is CASRSWEKWGAEAFF.

The chain combines TRBV18 with TRBJ1-3, with TRBD1 matching over 7 bases. The V and J ends lost 3 bases and 2 bases, in that order; junction bases with no gene match: 4. The CDR3 sequence is 15 residues long. Germline values: CDR1 KGHSH, CDR2 LQKENI. The CDR3 reads CASSPPGQTGNTIYF. DNA of the CDR3: TGTGCCAGCTCACCTCCGGGACAGACTGGAAACACCATATATTTT.

This chain connects TRBV6-5 to TRBJ1-1; maybe TRBD1 (5 bases). CDR1 is MNHEY, CDR2 SVGAGI, per germline. V was trimmed by 5 bases and J by 6 bases, leaving 13 bases between them. This CDR3 has 13 amino acids. The CDR3: CASSPLGEPEAFF. CDR3 in DNA: TGTGCCAGCAGTCCCCTAGGGGAACCTGAAGCTTTCTTT.

This rearrangement joins TRBV30 to TRBJ1-2, with 8 bases identical to TRBD1. The germline CDR1 and CDR2 sequences are GTSNPN and SVGIG (reference sequence). J was trimmed by 7 bases and V by 0 bases; bases with no gene match: 7. The CDR3 consists of 14 residues. CDR3 protein: CAWSVLAGTGGYTF. The DNA for the CDR3 is TGTGCCTGGAGTGTCTTAGCGGGGACAGGTGGCTACACCTTC.

V usage is TRBV7-2 and J usage is TRBJ1-1, with a weak D call TRBD1 (5 bases). V was clipped by 7 bases and J by 0 bases, with 12 bases between them. Germline V lookup: CDR1 SGHTA, CDR2 FQGNSA. The CDR3 is made up of 14 amino acids. The CDR3 here is CASTPGTVNTEAFF. The CDR3 DNA follows: TGTGCCAGCACTCCCGGGACGGTGAACACTGAAGCTTTCTTT.

The V call is TRBV15, the J call TRBJ1-1; TRBD1 matches 8 bases. This CDR3 region has 18 residues. The germline V gene has CDR1 LNHNV and CDR2 YYDKDF (reference sequence). The junction had 10 bases not matched to a gene; V was cut back by 0 bases and J by 1 base. CDR3 region: CATSRDEARGQGNTEAFF. Written as DNA, the CDR3 is TGTGCCACCAGCAGAGATGAGGCCAGGGGGCAAGGGAACACTGAAGCTTTCTTT. The full variable domain, rest sourced from reference TRBV15 and TRBJ1-1, is DAMVIQNPRYQVTQFGKPVTLSCSQTLNHNVMYWYQQKSSQAPKLLFHYYDKDFNNEADTPDNFQSRRPNTSFCFLDIRSPGLGDTAMYLCATSRDEARGQGNTEAFFGQGTRLTVV.

The chain has TRBV19 and TRBJ2-6, with 7 bases fitting TRBD1. Trimming cost V 6 bases and J 2 bases; bases outside gene matches: 4. Germline V gene data show CDR1 as LNHDA and CDR2 as SQIVND (reference sequence). This CDR3 contains 15 residues. CDR3 region: CASRIQGTGANVLTF. CDR3 DNA: TGTGCCAGTAGGATACAGGGGACTGGGGCCAACGTCCTGACTTTC.

V is TRBV27 and J is TRBJ1-2; perhaps TRBD1 as D (6 bases). Trimming removed 3 bases from V and 8 bases from J, with 19 bases in between. This CDR3 region has 15 residues. Germline values: CDR1 MNHEY, CDR2 SMNVEV (reference sequence). CDR3 nucleotides: TGTGCCAGCAGTTTCCGTTCAGGACAGAGATCGGGCTACACCTTC. Protein: CASSFRSGQRSGYTF.

The V and J genes are TRBV19 and TRBJ1-6; D ambiguous. This CDR3 has 12 amino acids. Trimming took off 10 bases at V and 7 bases at J, with 11 bases between the two ends. The V gene's germline CDR1 is LNHDA and CDR2 SQIVND (reference sequence). As DNA, the CDR3 is TGTGCCACAGGCTTGGGAAATTCACCCCTCCACTTT. This encodes CATGLGNSPLHF.

The chain recombines TRBV6-1 with TRBJ1-2, with D unclear. V lost 1 base to trimming and J lost 5 bases, with 11 bases between them. The germline gives CDR1 MNHNS, CDR2 SASEGT. The CDR3 length is 14 residues. The CDR3 loop reads CASSEGHPRYGYTF. The CDR3 coding sequence is TGTGCCAGCAGTGAAGGCCATCCCCGGTATGGCTACACCTTC.

This rearrangement joins TRBV14 to TRBJ1-2; maybe TRBD1 (6 bases). CDR1 and CDR2 from the germline V gene are SGHDN and FVKESK. V was clipped by 3 bases and J by 4 bases, with 9 bases between them. The CDR3 totals 13 residues. CDR3 bases: TGTGCCAGCAGCCAGACAGGTTTCTATGGCTACACCTTC. This sequence encodes CASSQTGFYGYTF.

V gene TRBV5-1 combines with J gene TRBJ2-1; 13 bases are a match to TRBD2. Germline V lookup: CDR1 SGHRS, CDR2 YFSETQ. This CDR3 is built from 18 residues. J lost 7 bases, V lost 3 bases, and 13 bases had no gene match. The CDR3 is CASSYSGTSGALGNEQFF. CDR3 DNA sequence: TGCGCCAGCAGCTACTCCGGGACTAGCGGGGCTCTCGGGAATGAGCAGTTCTTC.

The chain is built from TRBV5-1 and TRBJ2-3; TRBD1 matches 7 bases. The CDR3 contains 14 residues. The V gene's germline CDR1 is SGHRS and CDR2 YFSETQ. Unmatched junction bases numbered 2, after V lost 4 bases and J lost 0 bases. Written as DNA, the CDR3 is TGCGCCAGCAGCCGACAGGGAAGCACAGATACGCAGTATTTT. Its protein is CASSRQGSTDTQYF.

The chain links TRBV7-2 to TRBJ1-5; D gene unclear. The CDR3 has 16 amino acids. Germline V gene lookup returns CDR1 SGHTA and CDR2 FQGNSA. The V and J ends lost 2 bases and 0 bases respectively, with 11 bases between them. This CDR3 reads CASSLRAANSNQPQHF. The CDR3 nucleotides read TGTGCCAGCAGCTTACGGGCAGCGAATAGCAATCAGCCCCAGCATTTT.

This clone has a handful of counts. The CDR3 region has the DNA TGTGCCACCAGTGATTTACAAGCGGGGGGCTCCACAGATACGCAGTATTTT. Translation gives CATSDLQAGGSTDTQYF. The rearrangement uses TRBV24-1 and TRBJ2-3; 9 nucleotides align to TRBD2. V lost 1 base, J lost 2 bases, and 6 bases stayed unmatched. The germline V gene encodes CDR1 KGHDR and CDR2 SFDVKD. This CDR3 spans 17 amino acids.